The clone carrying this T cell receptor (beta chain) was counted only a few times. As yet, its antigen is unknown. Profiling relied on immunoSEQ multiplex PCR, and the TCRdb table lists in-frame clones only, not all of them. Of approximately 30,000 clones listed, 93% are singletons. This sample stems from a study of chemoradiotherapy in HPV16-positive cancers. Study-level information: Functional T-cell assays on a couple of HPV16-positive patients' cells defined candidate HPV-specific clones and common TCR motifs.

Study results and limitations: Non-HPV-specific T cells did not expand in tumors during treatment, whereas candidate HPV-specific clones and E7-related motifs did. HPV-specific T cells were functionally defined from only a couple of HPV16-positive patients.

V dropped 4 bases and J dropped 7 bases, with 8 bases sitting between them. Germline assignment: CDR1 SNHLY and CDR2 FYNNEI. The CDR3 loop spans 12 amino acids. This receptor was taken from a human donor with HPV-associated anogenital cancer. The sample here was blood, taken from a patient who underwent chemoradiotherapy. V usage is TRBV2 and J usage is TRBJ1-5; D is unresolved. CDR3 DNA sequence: TGTGCCAGCAGTGCTGCTCGGCAGCCCCAGCATTTT. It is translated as CASSAARQPQHF.